A single sample gave rise to the 6 T cell receptor beta chains below, sequenced in a study of kidney transplant recipient with SARS-CoV-2 infection. TCRdb reanalysed the reads using MiXCR and keeps one entry per CDR3 protein. The repertoire holds 200,000 to 250,000 distinct CDR3 sequences, more than 25% seen once, with about 7% in the top ten. Sequenced material: a blood sample, taken at baseline and on day 111 from a kidney transplant recipient. All receptors derive from a male patient in his thirties who had COVID-19 and was a kidney transplant recipient. Some T cells may possibly be graft donor cells.

This clonotype has only a few counts. The rearrangement joins TRBV5-6 to TRBJ1-2; 12 positions match TRBD1. The CDR3 totals 16 residues. J was trimmed by 1 base and V by 3 bases; bases with no gene match: 4. The V gene's germline CDR1 is SGHDT and CDR2 YYEEEE. The CDR3, as DNA: TGTGCCAGCAGCTCGGGACAGGGGGCAGGTAACTATGGCTACACCTTC. It codes for CASSSGQGAGNYGYTF.

At least ten counts were recorded for this clonotype. The chain links TRBV5-6 to TRBJ2-1; TRBD2 aligns across 9 bases. The V gene's germline CDR1 is SGHDT and CDR2 YYEEEE. Trimming cost V 7 bases and J 7 bases; bases outside gene matches: 12. CDR3 length: 15 residues. Written as DNA, the CDR3 is TGTGCCAGCGCCGCCCTCGCGGGGGGGCGGAATGAGCAGTTCTTC. Protein: CASAALAGGRNEQFF.

About this clonotype: A read error may produce the germline difference seen at one junction end. The chain recombines TRBV3-1 with TRBJ2-5; the D is unclear. The length of the CDR3 is 17 residues. Germline-derived CDR1 and CDR2 are LGHDT and YNNKEL (reference sequence). The CDR3 protein is CANSLYDPISFSETQYF. In DNA, the CDR3 is TGTGCCAACAGCTTGTATGATCCCATTTCTTTCTCTGAGACCCAGTACTTC.

On this clonotype itself: A much larger clone lies one base from this, so it may be a read error. This chain uses TRBV6-4 with TRBJ1-2; D is ambiguous. CDR1 and CDR2 from the germline V gene are MRHNA and SNTAGT. V lost 7 bases to trimming and J lost 4 bases, with 25 bases between them. The CDR3 length is 17 residues. The CDR3 protein is CASNILGSHGKTYGYTF. The CDR3 region has the DNA TGTGCCAGCAATATACTGGGCTCACACGGAAAGACCTATGGCTACACCTTC.

This clonotype was detected many times. V gene TRBV20-1 combines with J gene TRBJ2-7, with 10 nucleotides matching TRBD2. Per the germline V gene, CDR1 is DFQATT and CDR2 is SNEGSKA (reference sequence). V shed 5 bases and J 3 bases; nucleotides not matched to a gene: 7. The CDR3 contains 14 residues. The CDR3 is CSAQRPSGSYEQYF. The CDR3 DNA is TGCAGTGCTCAGAGGCCTAGCGGGAGCTACGAGCAGTACTTC.

This clonotype was counted many times. This chain connects TRBV6-1 to TRBJ2-3, with 8 bases that match TRBD2. Germline lookup yields CDR1 MNHNS and CDR2 SASEGT. The trim removed 1 base at V and 3 bases at J, leaving 3 bases unmatched. This CDR3 contains 15 residues. The CDR3 coding sequence is TGTGCCAGCAGTGAAGTGGCGGGAGGTACAGATACGCAGTATTTT. Amino acid sequence: CASSEVAGGTDTQYF.